This T cell receptor (beta chain) emerged from a study of blood T cell repertoires in COVID-19. Study in general: T cells, B-cell-depleted T cells, or PBMCs supplied cDNA or gDNA.

The CDR3 has 14 amino acids. Germline V gene sequence: CDR1 SEHNR, CDR2 FQNEAQ (reference sequence). Trimming left V 6 bases short and J 5 bases short, with 16 bases between. Per the original data handling: It was from reference gene primer amplification that nucleated cell counts were estimated. TCRdb keeps only in-frame clones here, not all; method: immunoSEQ multiplex PCR. V and J calls and clone size are given by that table; D and trimming were obtained from the DNA. The table shows around 250,000 clones, with about 88% occurring only once. Source material: peripheral blood. V is TRBV7-9 and J is TRBJ2-5; D perhaps matches TRBD2 (6 bases). The clonotype was recovered from a man aged 18 to 30 with active or convalescent COVID-19. In DNA form, the CDR3 reads TGTGCCAGCAGATCGACTAGTATTGGGGAGACCCAGTACTTC. It translates to CASRSTSIGETQYF.